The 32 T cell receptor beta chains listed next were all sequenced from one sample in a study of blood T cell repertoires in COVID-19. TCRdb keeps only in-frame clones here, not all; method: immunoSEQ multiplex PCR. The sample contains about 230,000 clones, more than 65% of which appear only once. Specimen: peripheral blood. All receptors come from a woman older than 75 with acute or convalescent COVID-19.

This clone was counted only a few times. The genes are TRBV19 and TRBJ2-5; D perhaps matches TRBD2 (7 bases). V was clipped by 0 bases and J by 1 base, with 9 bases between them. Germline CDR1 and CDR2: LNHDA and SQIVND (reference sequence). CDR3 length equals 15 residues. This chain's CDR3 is CASSIDRGGQETQYF. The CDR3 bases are TGTGCCAGTAGTATAGATAGGGGGGGCCAAGAGACCCAGTACTTC.

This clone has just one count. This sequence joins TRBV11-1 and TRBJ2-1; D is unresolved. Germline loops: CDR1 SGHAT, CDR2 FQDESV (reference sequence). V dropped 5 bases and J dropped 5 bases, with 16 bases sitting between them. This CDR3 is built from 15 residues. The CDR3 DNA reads TGTGCCAGCAGCGGCCCCAGTATTACTAACAATGAGCAGTTCTTC. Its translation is CASSGPSITNNEQFF.

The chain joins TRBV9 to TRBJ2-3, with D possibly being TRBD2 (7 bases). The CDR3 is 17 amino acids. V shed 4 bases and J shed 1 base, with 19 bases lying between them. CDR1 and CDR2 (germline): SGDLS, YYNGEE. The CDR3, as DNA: TGTGCCAGCAGCTCCGGAGGGGGGGGCCTTGGCACAGATACGCAGTATTTT. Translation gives CASSSGGGGLGTDTQYF.

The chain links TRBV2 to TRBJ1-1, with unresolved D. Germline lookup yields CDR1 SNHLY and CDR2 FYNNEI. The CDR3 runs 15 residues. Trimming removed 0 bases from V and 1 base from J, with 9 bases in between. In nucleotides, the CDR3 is TGTGCCAGCAGTGAAGCCCTATTTGGGAACACTGAAGCTTTCTTT. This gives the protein CASSEALFGNTEAFF.

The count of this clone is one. The CDR3 bases are TGCGCCAGCAGCCCCGACAATAGCAATCAGCCCCAGCATTTT. It yields the protein CASSPDNSNQPQHF. The chain uses TRBV5-1 and TRBJ1-5, with unresolved D. Per the germline V gene, CDR1 is SGHRS and CDR2 is YFSETQ. V was cut by 4 bases and J by 0 bases, with 8 bases left in between. The CDR3 covers 14 residues.

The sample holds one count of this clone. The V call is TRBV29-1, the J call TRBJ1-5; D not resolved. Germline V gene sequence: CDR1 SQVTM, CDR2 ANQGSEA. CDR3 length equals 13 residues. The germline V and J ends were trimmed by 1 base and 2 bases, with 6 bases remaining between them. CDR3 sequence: CSVEVNGNQPQHF. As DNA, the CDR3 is TGCAGCGTTGAAGTCAATGGCAATCAGCCCCAGCATTTT.

This chain's CDR3 is CASSTDRESSGYGYTF. In DNA form, the CDR3 reads TGTGCCAGCAGCACCGACAGGGAGAGCTCGGGCTATGGCTACACCTTC. J is TRBJ1-2 and V is TRBV5-4; TRBD1 matches 7 bases. Germline CDR1 SGHNT, CDR2 YYREEE (reference sequence). This CDR3 contains 16 residues. V lost 4 bases to trimming and J lost 4 bases; unmatched junction nucleotides: 13. Drawing the rest from reference TRBV5-4 and TRBJ1-2, the complete variable domain is ETGVTQSPTHLIKTRGQQVTLRCSSQSGHNTVSWYQQALGQGPQFIFQYYREEENGRGNFPPRFSGLQFPNYSSELNVNALELDDSALYLCASSTDRESSGYGYTFGSGTRLTVV.

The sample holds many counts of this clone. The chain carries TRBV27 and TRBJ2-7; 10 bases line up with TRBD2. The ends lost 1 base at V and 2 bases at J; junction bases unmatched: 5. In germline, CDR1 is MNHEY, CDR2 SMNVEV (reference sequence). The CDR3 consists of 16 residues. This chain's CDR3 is CASSLFSLAGAYEQYF. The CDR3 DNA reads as TGTGCCAGCAGTTTATTCTCCCTAGCGGGGGCCTACGAGCAGTACTTC.

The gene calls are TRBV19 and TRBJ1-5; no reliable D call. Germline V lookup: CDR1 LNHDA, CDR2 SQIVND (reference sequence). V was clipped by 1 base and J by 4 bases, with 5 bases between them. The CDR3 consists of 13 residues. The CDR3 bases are TGTGCCAGTAGTATAGCTAGTAATCAGCCCCAGCATTTT. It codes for CASSIASNQPQHF. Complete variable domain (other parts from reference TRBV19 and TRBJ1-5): DGGITQSPKYLFRKEGQNVTLSCEQNLNHDAMYWYRQDPGQGLRLIYYSQIVNDFQKGDIAEGYSVSREKKESFPLTVTSAQKNPTAFYLCASSIASNQPQHFGDGTRLSIL.

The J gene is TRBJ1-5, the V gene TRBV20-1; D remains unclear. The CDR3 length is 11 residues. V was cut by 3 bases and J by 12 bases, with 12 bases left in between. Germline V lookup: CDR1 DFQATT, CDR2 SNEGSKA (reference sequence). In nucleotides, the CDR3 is TGCAGTGCTAGTTCAGGTGGGAGCCAGCATTTT. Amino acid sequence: CSASSGGSQHF.

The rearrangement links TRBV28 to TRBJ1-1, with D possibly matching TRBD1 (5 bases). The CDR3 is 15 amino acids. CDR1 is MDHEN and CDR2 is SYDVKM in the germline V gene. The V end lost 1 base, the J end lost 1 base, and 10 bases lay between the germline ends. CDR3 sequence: CASSLFDSRNTEAFF. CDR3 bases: TGTGCCAGCAGTTTATTCGACAGCAGGAACACTGAAGCTTTCTTT.

The CDR3: CASSLVGQGDQPQHF. The DNA of the CDR3 is TGTGCCAGCAGCTTAGTGGGACAGGGGGATCAGCCCCAGCATTTT. The chain uses TRBV7-9 and TRBJ1-5; 11 bases are shared with TRBD1. The CDR3 is made up of 15 amino acids. The V gene end was trimmed by 1 base and the J gene end by 5 bases; junction bases not matched to a gene: 1. Germline V CDR1 and CDR2: SEHNR, FQNEAQ (reference sequence).

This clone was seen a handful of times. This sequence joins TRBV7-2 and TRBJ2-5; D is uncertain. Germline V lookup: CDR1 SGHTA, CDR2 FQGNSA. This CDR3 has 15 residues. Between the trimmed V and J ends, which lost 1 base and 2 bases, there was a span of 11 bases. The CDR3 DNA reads TGTGCCAGCAGCTTAGGAGGCCTACAACAAGAGACCCAGTACTTC. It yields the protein CASSLGGLQQETQYF. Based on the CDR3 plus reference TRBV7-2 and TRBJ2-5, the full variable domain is GAGVSQSPSNKVTEKGKDVELRCDPISGHTALYWYRQSLGQGLEFLIYFQGNSAPDKSGLPSDRFSAERTGGSVSTLTIQRTQQEDSAVYLCASSLGGLQQETQYFGPGTRLLVL.

The CDR3 here is CASTSKGEGVYGYTF. The DNA for the CDR3 is TGTGCCAGCACCTCCAAGGGCGAGGGCGTCTATGGCTACACCTTC. V is TRBV25-1 and J is TRBJ1-2; D call uncertain. Trimming shortened V by 7 bases and J by 4 bases, and 19 bases separated the two germline ends. There are 15 residues in the CDR3. CDR1 and CDR2 (germline): MGHDK, SYGVNS.

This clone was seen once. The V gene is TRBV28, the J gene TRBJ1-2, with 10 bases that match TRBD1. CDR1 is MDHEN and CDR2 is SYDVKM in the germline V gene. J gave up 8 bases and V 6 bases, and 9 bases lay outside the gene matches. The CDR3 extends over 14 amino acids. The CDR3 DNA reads TGTGCCAGCAGGATTCCGGGACAGGGGAGCGGCTACACCTTC. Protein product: CASRIPGQGSGYTF.

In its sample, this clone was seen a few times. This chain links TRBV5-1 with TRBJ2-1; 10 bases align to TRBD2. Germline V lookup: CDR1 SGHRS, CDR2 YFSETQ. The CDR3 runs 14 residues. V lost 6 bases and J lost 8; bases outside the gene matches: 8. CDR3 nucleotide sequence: TGCGCCAGCACTACGGCTAGCGGGAGCTATGAGCAGTTCTTC. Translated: CASTTASGSYEQFF.

The CDR3 DNA is TGTGCCAGCAGCGCCACCGGGTACAGGGTGAACACTGAAGCTTTCTTT. Amino acids: CASSATGYRVNTEAFF. The V and J genes are TRBV5-5 and TRBJ1-1, with D possibly TRBD1 on 6 matching bases. V was shortened by 4 bases and J by 0 bases, with 16 bases between the two germline ends. The CDR3 runs 16 residues. Germline CDR1 and CDR2: SGHKS and YYEKEE (reference sequence).

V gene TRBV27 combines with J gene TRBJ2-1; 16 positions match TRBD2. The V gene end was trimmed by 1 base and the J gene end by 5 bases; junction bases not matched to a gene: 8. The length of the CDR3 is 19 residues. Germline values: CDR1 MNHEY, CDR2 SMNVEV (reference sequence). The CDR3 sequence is CASSLFLGTSGRVNNEQFF. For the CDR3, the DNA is TGTGCCAGCAGTTTATTCTTGGGGACTAGCGGGAGGGTAAACAATGAGCAGTTCTTC.

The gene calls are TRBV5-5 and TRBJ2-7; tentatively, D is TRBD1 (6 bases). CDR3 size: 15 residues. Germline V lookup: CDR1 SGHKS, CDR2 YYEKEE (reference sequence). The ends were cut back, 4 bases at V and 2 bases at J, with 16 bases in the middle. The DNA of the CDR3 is TGTGCCAGCAGCCGAACCTACAGGGATCCCTACGAGCAGTACTTC. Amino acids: CASSRTYRDPYEQYF. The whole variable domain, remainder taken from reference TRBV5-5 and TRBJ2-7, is DAGVTQSPTHLIKTRGQQVTLRCSPISGHKSVSWYQQVLGQGPQFIFQYYEKEERGRGNFPDRFSARQFPNYSSELNVNALLLGDSALYLCASSRTYRDPYEQYFGPGTRLTVT.

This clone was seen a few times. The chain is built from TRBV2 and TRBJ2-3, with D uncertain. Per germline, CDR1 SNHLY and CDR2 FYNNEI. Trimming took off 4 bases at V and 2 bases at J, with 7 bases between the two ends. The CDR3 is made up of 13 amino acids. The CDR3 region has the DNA TGTGCCAGCAGTGCCAGGATCACAGATACGCAGTATTTT. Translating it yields CASSARITDTQYF.

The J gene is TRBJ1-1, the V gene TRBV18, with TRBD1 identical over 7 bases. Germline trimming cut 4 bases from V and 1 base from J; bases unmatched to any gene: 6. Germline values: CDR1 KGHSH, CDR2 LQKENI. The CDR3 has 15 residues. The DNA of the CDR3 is TGTGCCAGCTCACTAAGGGACAGCTCGAACACTGAAGCTTTCTTT. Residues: CASSLRDSSNTEAFF.

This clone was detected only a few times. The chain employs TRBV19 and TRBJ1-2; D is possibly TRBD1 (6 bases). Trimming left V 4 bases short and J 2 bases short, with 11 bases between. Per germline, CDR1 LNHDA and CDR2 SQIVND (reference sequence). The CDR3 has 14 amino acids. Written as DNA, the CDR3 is TGTGCCAGTAGTACCGGGACATTGAACTATGGCTACACCTTC. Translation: CASSTGTLNYGYTF.

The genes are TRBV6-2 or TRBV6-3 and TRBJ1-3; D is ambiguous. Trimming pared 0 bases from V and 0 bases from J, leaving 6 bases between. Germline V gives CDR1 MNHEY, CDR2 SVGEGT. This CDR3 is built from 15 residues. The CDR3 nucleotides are TGTGCCAGCAGTTACTCATGGGCCTCTGGAAACACCATATATTTT. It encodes CASSYSWASGNTIYF.

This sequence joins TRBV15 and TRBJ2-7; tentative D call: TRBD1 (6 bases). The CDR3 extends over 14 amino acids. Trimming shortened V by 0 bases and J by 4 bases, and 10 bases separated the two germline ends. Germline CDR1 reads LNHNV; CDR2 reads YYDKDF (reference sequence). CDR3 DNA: TGTGCCACCAGCAGAGACAGGGGCAGGTACGAGCAGTACTTC. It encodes CATSRDRGRYEQYF.

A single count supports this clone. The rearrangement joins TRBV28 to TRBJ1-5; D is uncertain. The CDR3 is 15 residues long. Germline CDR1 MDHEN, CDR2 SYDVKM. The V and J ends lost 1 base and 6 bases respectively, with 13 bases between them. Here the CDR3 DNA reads TGTGCCAGCAGTTTATTTCGGGGTACCAGTCAGCCCCAGCATTTT. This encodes CASSLFRGTSQPQHF. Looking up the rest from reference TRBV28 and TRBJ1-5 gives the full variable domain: DVKVTQSSRYLVKRTGEKVFLECVQDMDHENMFWYRQDPGLGLRLIYFSYDVKMKEKGDIPEGYSVSREKKERFSLILESASTNQTSMYLCASSLFRGTSQPQHFGDGTRLSIL.

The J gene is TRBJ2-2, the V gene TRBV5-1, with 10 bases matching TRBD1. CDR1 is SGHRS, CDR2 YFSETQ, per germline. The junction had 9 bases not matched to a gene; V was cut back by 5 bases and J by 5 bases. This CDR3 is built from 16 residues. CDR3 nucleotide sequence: TGCGCCAGCAGACCCGGGACAGGGGATGGTACCGGGGAGCTGTTTTTT. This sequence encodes CASRPGTGDGTGELFF.

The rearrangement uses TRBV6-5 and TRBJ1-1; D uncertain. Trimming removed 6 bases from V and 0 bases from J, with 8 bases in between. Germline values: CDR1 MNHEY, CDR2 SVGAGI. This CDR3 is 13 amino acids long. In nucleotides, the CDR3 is TGTGCCAGCAGGCGCCAGGTGAACACTGAAGCTTTCTTT. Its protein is CASRRQVNTEAFF.

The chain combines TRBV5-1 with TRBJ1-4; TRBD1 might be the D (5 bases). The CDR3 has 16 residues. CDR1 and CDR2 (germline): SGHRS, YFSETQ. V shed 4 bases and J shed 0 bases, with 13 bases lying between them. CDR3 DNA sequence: TGCGCCAGCAGCGACCAGGGTTTCGCAACTAATGAAAAACTGTTTTTT. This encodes CASSDQGFATNEKLFF.

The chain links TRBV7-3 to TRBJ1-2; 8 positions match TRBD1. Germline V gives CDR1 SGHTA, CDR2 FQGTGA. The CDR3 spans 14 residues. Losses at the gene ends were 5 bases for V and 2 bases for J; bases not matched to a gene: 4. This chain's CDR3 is CASSRDRGNYGYTF. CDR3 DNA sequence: TGTGCCAGCAGCCGCGACAGGGGAAACTATGGCTACACCTTC.

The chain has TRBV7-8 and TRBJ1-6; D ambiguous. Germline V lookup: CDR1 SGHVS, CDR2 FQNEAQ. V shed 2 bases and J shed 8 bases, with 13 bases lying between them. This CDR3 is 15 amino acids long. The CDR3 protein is CASSLIGQVDSPLHF. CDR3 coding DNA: TGTGCCAGCAGCTTAATTGGGCAGGTAGATTCACCCCTCCACTTT.

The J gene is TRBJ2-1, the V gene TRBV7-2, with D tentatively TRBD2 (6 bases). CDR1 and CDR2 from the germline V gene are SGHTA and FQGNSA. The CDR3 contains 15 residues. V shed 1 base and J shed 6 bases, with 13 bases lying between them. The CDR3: CASSLGGVGGNEQFF. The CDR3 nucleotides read TGTGCCAGCAGCTTAGGTGGGGTCGGGGGCAATGAGCAGTTCTTC.

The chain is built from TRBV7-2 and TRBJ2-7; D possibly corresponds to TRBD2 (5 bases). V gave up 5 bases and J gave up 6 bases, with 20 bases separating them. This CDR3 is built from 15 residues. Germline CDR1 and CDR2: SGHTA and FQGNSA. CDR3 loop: CASSLLGRGESEQYF. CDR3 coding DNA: TGTGCCAGCAGCCTTCTAGGGAGAGGTGAAAGCGAGCAGTACTTC.